The 22 T cell receptor beta chains presented below share a single source sample, sequenced in a study of response to subunit inactivated influenza vaccine. One entry per CDR3 protein results from TCRdb running MiXCR on the RT-PCR reads. The sample holds around 710,000 distinct CDR3 sequences, approximately 14% seen once. The specimen comprised PBMCs from blood, sampled roughly 15 days before vaccination. Receptors were obtained from a man over 45 who received an inactivated influenza vaccine.

This clonotype was observed a few times. This chain connects TRBV29-1 to TRBJ1-4, with a tentative D call TRBD1 (5 bases). The CDR3 length is 13 residues. Trimming took 5 bases from V and 0 from J, leaving 7 bases between them. Per the germline V gene, CDR1 is SQVTM and CDR2 is ANQGSEA. CDR3 DNA: TGCAGCGTTCGGGGGTCAACTAATGAAAAACTGTTTTTT. The encoded protein is CSVRGSTNEKLFF.

This clonotype was counted many times. The V and J genes are TRBV29-1 and TRBJ2-7, with 9 bases aligning to TRBD1. The CDR3 extends over 14 amino acids. The germline V gene has CDR1 SQVTM and CDR2 ANQGSEA. J lost 2 bases, V lost 4 bases, and 6 bases had no gene match. The CDR3 DNA reads TGCAGCGTTGGAGGACAGGGGTTGGCCTACGAGCAGTACTTC. This sequence encodes CSVGGQGLAYEQYF.

The rearrangement joins TRBV7-8 to TRBJ2-7, with D perhaps TRBD1 (8 bases). The length of the CDR3 is 16 residues. With 1 base removed from V and 6 bases from J, the gap between germline ends came to 19 bases. Germline loops: CDR1 SGHVS, CDR2 FQNEAQ. The CDR3 nucleotides read TGTGCCAGCAGCTTAGTCGGGGGGACAGGAGTGATCGAGCAGTACTTC. Translating it yields CASSLVGGTGVIEQYF. Together with reference TRBV7-8 and TRBJ2-7, the CDR3 gives the full variable domain: GAGVSQSPRYKVAKRGQDVALRCDPISGHVSLFWYQQALGQGPEFLTYFQNEAQLDKSGLPSDRFFAERPEGSVSTLKIQRTQQEDSAVYLCASSLVGGTGVIEQYFGPGTRLTVT.

This clonotype was counted only a few times. DNA for the CDR3: TGTGCCAACCACAACGGACAGACTAATTCACCCCTCCACTTT. It encodes CANHNGQTNSPLHF. The J gene is TRBJ1-6, the V gene TRBV10-3, with TRBD1 as a possible D gene (6 bases). Trimming left V 10 bases short and J 6 bases short, with 16 bases between. CDR1 and CDR2 (germline): ENHRY, SYGVKD. This CDR3 is built from 14 residues.

The chain is built from TRBV9 and TRBJ2-1, with D hard to call. In germline, CDR1 is SGDLS, CDR2 YYNGEE. The CDR3 is made up of 16 amino acids. Trimming took 0 bases from V and 7 from J, leaving 17 bases between them. The CDR3 DNA is TGTGCCAGCAGCGTAGTTGGGGTAGATCTAAGGAATGAGCAGTTCTTC. Residues: CASSVVGVDLRNEQFF.

The gene calls are TRBV7-2 and TRBJ2-7; 10 bases line up with TRBD2. Germline lookup yields CDR1 SGHTA and CDR2 FQGNSA. This CDR3 is 17 amino acids long. With 0 bases clipped from V and 7 bases from J, the junction kept 12 bases outside the gene matches. The CDR3 sequence: CASSLAPHVAGGKEQYF. The CDR3 bases are TGTGCCAGCAGCTTAGCGCCACACGTAGCGGGGGGCAAGGAGCAGTACTTC.

This clonotype appeared many times. The V gene is TRBV12-3 or TRBV12-4, the J gene TRBJ2-2; tentatively, D is TRBD1 or TRBD2 (6 bases each). V dropped 3 bases and J dropped 5 bases, with 13 bases sitting between them. CDR3 length equals 15 residues. The CDR3 DNA reads TGTGCCAGCAGTTTTGTTGGGGGGCCTACCGGGGAGCTGTTTTTT. This gives the protein CASSFVGGPTGELFF.

This chain links TRBV9 with TRBJ2-5; 8 bases fit TRBD1. CDR1 is SGDLS, CDR2 YYNGEE, per germline. J was trimmed by 2 bases and V by 4 bases; bases with no gene match: 7. The CDR3 consists of 15 residues. As DNA, the CDR3 is TGTGCCAGCAGCCCTCATCAGGGGGCTCAAGAGACCCAGTACTTC. Translated, it gives CASSPHQGAQETQYF.

This clonotype was seen many times. The chain couples TRBV11-2 to TRBJ2-2; 8 bases line up with TRBD2. Germline assignment: CDR1 SGHAT and CDR2 FQNNGV. V trimming: 5 bases; J trimming: 9 bases; junction bases outside the gene matches: 11. This CDR3 is 15 amino acids long. CDR3 bases: TGTGCCAGCAGCCCGGACGTAGCGGGGTTTAGGGAGCTGTTTTTT. Amino acid sequence: CASSPDVAGFRELFF.

The rearrangement joins TRBV20-1 to TRBJ2-7; no definite D call. Germline V CDR1 and CDR2: DFQATT, SNEGSKA (reference sequence). This CDR3 is 13 amino acids long. The V end was cut by 6 bases, the J end by 6 bases, with 18 bases between. For the CDR3, the DNA is TGCAGTGCCGTTACAGCCACCGCCGGCGAGCAGTACTTC. The encoded protein is CSAVTATAGEQYF.

The chain uses TRBV12-3 or TRBV12-4 and TRBJ1-1, with D possibly matching TRBD1 (5 bases). This CDR3 contains 15 residues. V lost 4 bases, J lost 0 bases, and 12 bases lay in between. This CDR3 is CASSSGGTLNTEAFF. The CDR3 DNA is TGTGCCAGCAGTTCGGGGGGTACCCTGAACACTGAAGCTTTCTTT.

The chain uses TRBV3-1 and TRBJ2-1; D unresolved. V lost 10 bases and J 0 bases, leaving 16 bases between the germline ends. CDR1 and CDR2 (germline): LGHDT, YNNKEL (reference sequence). This CDR3 region has 15 residues. This CDR3 is CATTQEWGSYNEQFF. CDR3 coding DNA: TGTGCCACCACCCAAGAGTGGGGCTCCTACAATGAGCAGTTCTTC.

Turning to this clonotype: A junction end diverges from the germline sequence, so it may reflect a read error. The rearrangement links TRBV6-5 to TRBJ2-2, with TRBD1 matching 9 bases. The germline gives CDR1 MNHEY, CDR2 SVGAGI. The CDR3 covers 16 residues. The CDR3 region is CASSSSGTGNSGELFF. DNA for the CDR3: TGTGCCAGCAGTTCGTCCGGGACAGGGAACTCCGGGGAGCTGTTTTTT.

The table lists this clonotype with many counts. The genes are TRBV5-1 and TRBJ2-7, with 9 bases identical to TRBD1. V shed 1 base, J shed 7 bases, and the junction held 12 bases outside the gene matches. The germline V gene has CDR1 SGHRS and CDR2 YFSETQ. The CDR3 loop spans 16 amino acids. The CDR3 reads CASSLYPGQGIGEQYF. CDR3 coding DNA: TGCGCCAGCAGCTTGTATCCGGGACAGGGTATAGGTGAGCAGTACTTC. The full variable domain, completed using reference TRBV5-1 and TRBJ2-7, is KAGVTQTPRYLIKTRGQQVTLSCSPISGHRSVSWYQQTPGQGLQFLFEYFSETQRNKGNFPGRFSGRQFSNSRSEMNVSTLELGDSALYLCASSLYPGQGIGEQYFGPGTRLTVT.

This chain uses TRBV20-1 with TRBJ2-5; the match to TRBD2 covers 7 bases. V trimming: 0 bases; J trimming: 4 bases; junction bases outside the gene matches: 8. Germline lookup yields CDR1 DFQATT and CDR2 SNEGSKA (reference sequence). CDR3 length: 15 amino acids. The CDR3 DNA is TGCAGTGCTAGAGAAAACGGGGGGAAGGGAGAGACCCAGTACTTC. Protein product: CSARENGGKGETQYF.

This clonotype was counted a few times. V and J are TRBV6-5 and TRBJ2-1; 10 nucleotides agree with TRBD2. V shed 2 bases, J shed 0 bases, and the junction held 10 bases outside the gene matches. The CDR3 sequence is 19 residues long. The germline V gene encodes CDR1 MNHEY and CDR2 SVGAGI. This CDR3 reads CASSYGTSGRVSSYNEQFF. DNA for the CDR3: TGTGCCAGCAGTTACGGTACGAGCGGGAGGGTGAGCTCCTACAATGAGCAGTTCTTC.

The V gene is TRBV4-3, the J gene TRBJ2-6, with unresolved D. The CDR3 length is 16 residues. Germline V gene lookup returns CDR1 LGHNA and CDR2 YSLEER. Trimming shortened V by 0 bases and J by 0 bases, and 6 bases separated the two germline ends. The CDR3, as DNA: TGCGCCAGCAGCCAAGAACATCGCTCTGGGGCCAACGTCCTGACTTTC. Protein sequence: CASSQEHRSGANVLTF.

CDR3 in DNA: TGTGCCAGCAGCTTAACGGGGCGGGAGGTTAACGGGGAGCTGTTTTTT. Translated, it gives CASSLTGREVNGELFF. V is TRBV7-3 and J is TRBJ2-2; the match to TRBD2 covers 8 bases. J lost 7 bases, V lost 0 bases, and 7 bases had no gene match. CDR1 is SGHTA and CDR2 is FQGTGA in the germline V gene. The CDR3 loop spans 16 amino acids.

Only a few counts were recorded for this clonotype. The chain recombines TRBV6-2 or TRBV6-3 with TRBJ2-7; TRBD2 matches at 7 bases. Trimming at V came to 6 bases and at J to 0 bases, leaving 8 bases not matched to a gene. The CDR3 runs to 15 residues. Germline CDR1 MNHEY, CDR2 SVGEGT. The CDR3 nucleotides are TGTGCCAGCAGCATAACTAGCGCGATCTCCTACGAGCAGTACTTC. This translates into CASSITSAISYEQYF.

The chain has TRBV4-1 and TRBJ2-2; the D gene is possibly TRBD1 (6 bases). The germline CDR1 and CDR2 sequences are MGHRA and YSYEKL. The CDR3 extends over 13 amino acids. V was pared by 0 bases and J by 7 bases, with 6 bases between. This chain's CDR3 is CASSQEGHGELFF. The DNA of the CDR3 is TGCGCCAGCAGCCAAGAGGGACACGGGGAGCTGTTTTTT.

V gene TRBV19 combines with J gene TRBJ2-2; TRBD2 matches 13 bases. This CDR3 is built from 19 residues. V gave up 7 bases and J gave up 4 bases; unmatched junction bases: 15. CDR1 is LNHDA and CDR2 is SQIVND in the germline V gene (reference sequence). CDR3 in amino acids: CASTSSQLAGGPRTGELFF. DNA for the CDR3: TGTGCCAGTACCTCGAGCCAACTAGCGGGAGGGCCCCGCACCGGGGAGCTGTTTTTT.

This clonotype was observed at least ten times. The chain carries TRBV2 and TRBJ2-1; 10 nucleotides line up with TRBD2. The CDR3 length is 13 residues. With 7 bases clipped from V and 8 bases from J, the junction kept 5 bases outside the gene matches. CDR1 and CDR2 from the germline V gene are SNHLY and FYNNEI. The CDR3, as DNA: TGTGCCAGCAAAACTAGCGGGATATATGAGCAGTTCTTC. This gives the protein CASKTSGIYEQFF. The full variable domain, rest sourced from reference TRBV2 and TRBJ2-1, is EPEVTQTPSHQVTQMGQEVILRCVPISNHLYFYWYRQILGQKVEFLVSFYNNEISEKSEIFDDQFSVERPDGSNFTLKIRSTKLEDSAMYFCASKTSGIYEQFFGPGTRLTVL.